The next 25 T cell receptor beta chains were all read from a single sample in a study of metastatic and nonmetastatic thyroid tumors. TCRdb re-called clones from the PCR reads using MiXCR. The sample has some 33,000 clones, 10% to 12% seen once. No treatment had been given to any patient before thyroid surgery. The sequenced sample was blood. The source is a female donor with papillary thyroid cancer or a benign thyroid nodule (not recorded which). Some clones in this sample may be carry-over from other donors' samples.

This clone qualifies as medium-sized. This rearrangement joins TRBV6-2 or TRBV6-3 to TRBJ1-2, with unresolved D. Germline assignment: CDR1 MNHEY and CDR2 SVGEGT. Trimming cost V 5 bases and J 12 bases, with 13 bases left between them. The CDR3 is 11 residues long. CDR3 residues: CASSQSWQHTF. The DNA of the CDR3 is TGTGCCAGCAGTCAAAGCTGGCAGCACACCTTC.

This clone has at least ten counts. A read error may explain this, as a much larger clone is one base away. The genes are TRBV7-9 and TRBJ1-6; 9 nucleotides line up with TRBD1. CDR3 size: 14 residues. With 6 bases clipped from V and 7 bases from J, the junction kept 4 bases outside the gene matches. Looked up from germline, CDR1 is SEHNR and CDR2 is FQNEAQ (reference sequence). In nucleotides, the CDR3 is TGTGCCAGCAGTTCCGGGACAGGGAATTCACCCCTCCACTTT. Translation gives CASSSGTGNSPLHF.

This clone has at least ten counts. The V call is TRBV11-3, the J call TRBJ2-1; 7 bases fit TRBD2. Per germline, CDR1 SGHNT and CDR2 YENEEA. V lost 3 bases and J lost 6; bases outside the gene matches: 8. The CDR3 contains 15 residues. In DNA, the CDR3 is TGTGCCAGCAGCTTGGGGAGGGCCGCAAGCAATGAGCAGTTCTTC. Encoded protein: CASSLGRAASNEQFF.

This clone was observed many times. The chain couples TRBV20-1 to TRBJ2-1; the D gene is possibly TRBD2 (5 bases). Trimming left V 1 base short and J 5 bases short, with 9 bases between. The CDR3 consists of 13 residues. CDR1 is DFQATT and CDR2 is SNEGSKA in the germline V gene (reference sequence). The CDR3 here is CSARARRDNEQFF. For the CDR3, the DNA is TGCAGTGCTAGAGCCCGGCGGGACAATGAGCAGTTCTTC.

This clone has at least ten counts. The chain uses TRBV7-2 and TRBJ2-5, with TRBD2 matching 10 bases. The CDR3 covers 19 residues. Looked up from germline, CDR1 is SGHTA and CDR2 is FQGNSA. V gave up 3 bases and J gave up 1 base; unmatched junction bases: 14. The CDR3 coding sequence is TGTGCCAGCAGCTTTCTACAGGGCGTAGGACTAGCGGCCCAAGAGACCCAGTACTTC. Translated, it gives CASSFLQGVGLAAQETQYF.

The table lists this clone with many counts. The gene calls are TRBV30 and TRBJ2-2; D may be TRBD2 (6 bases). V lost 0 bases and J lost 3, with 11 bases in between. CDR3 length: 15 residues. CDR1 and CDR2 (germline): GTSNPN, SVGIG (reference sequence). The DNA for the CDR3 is TGTGCCTGGAGTGTAGGGCTAGCGCACACCGGGGAGCTGTTTTTT. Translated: CAWSVGLAHTGELFF.

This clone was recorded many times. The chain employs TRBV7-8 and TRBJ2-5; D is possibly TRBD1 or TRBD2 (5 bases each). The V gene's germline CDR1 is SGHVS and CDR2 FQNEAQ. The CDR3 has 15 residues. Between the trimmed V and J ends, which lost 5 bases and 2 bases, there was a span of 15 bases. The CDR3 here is CASSPWDGIQETQYF. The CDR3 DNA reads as TGTGCCAGCAGCCCCTGGGACGGGATTCAAGAGACCCAGTACTTC. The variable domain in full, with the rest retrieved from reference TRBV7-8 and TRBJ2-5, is GAGVSQSPRYKVAKRGQDVALRCDPISGHVSLFWYQQALGQGPEFLTYFQNEAQLDKSGLPSDRFFAERPEGSVSTLKIQRTQQEDSAVYLCASSPWDGIQETQYFGPGTRLLVL.

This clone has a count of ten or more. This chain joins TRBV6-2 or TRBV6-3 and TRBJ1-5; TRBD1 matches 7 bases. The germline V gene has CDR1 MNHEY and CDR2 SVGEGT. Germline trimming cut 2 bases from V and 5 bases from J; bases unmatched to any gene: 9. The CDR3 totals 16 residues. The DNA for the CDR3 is TGTGCCAGCAGTTACGACCGGGACAGAGCGGATCAGCCCCAGCATTTT. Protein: CASSYDRDRADQPQHF.

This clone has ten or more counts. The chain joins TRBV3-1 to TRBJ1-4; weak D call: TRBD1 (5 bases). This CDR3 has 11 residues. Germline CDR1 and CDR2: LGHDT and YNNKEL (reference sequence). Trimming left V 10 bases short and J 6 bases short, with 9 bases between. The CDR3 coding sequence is TGTGCCACAGGACAATATGAAAAACTGTTTTTT. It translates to CATGQYEKLFF.

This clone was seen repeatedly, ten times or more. The CDR3 bases are TGTGCCAGTAGCCCGGGACTAGCGGGAATCTACGAGCAGTACTTC. Translating it yields CASSPGLAGIYEQYF. The chain uses TRBV19 and TRBJ2-7; 13 nucleotides align to TRBD2. The CDR3 covers 15 residues. Germline assignment: CDR1 LNHDA and CDR2 SQIVND (reference sequence). V lost 6 bases to trimming and J lost 3 bases; unmatched junction nucleotides: 5.

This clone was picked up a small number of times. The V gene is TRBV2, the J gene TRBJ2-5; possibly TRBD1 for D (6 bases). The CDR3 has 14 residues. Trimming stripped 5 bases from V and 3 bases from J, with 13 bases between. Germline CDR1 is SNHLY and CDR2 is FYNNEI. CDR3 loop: CASSLWDTEETQYF. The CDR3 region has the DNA TGTGCCAGCAGTCTTTGGGACACCGAAGAGACCCAGTACTTC. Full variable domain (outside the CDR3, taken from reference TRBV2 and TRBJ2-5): EPEVTQTPSHQVTQMGQEVILRCVPISNHLYFYWYRQILGQKVEFLVSFYNNEISEKSEIFDDQFSVERPDGSNFTLKIRSTKLEDSAMYFCASSLWDTEETQYFGPGTRLLVL.

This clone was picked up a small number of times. CDR3 sequence (DNA): TGTGCCAGCAGTTTAGGGCGGGGGGACAATGAGCAGTTCTTC. As protein: CASSLGRGDNEQFF. The chain joins TRBV27 to TRBJ2-1; TRBD2 matches 8 bases. The V gene's germline CDR1 is MNHEY and CDR2 SMNVEV (reference sequence). There are 14 residues in the CDR3. Losses at the gene ends were 2 bases for V and 5 bases for J; bases not matched to a gene: 2.

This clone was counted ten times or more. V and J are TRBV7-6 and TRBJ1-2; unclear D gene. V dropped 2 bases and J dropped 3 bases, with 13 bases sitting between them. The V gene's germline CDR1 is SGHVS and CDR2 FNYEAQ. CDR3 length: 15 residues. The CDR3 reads CASSLLPREDYGYTF. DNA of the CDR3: TGTGCCAGCAGCTTACTCCCGCGCGAGGACTATGGCTACACCTTC. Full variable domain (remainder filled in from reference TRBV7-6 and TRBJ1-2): GAGVSQSPRYKVTKRGQDVALRCDPISGHVSLYWYRQALGQGPEFLTYFNYEAQQDKSGLPNDRFSAERPEGSISTLTIQRTEQRDSAMYRCASSLLPREDYGYTFGSGTRLTVV.

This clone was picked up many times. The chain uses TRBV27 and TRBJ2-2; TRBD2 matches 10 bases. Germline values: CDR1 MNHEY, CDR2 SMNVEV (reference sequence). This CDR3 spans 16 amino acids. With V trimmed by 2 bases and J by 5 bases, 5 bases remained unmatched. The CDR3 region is CASSLSGRAGTGELFF. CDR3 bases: TGTGCCAGCAGTTTAAGCGGGAGGGCCGGGACCGGGGAGCTGTTTTTT.

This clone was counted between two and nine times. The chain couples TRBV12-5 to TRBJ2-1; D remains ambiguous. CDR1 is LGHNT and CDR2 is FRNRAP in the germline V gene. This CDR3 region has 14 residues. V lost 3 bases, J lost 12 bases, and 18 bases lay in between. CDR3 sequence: CASGFLTDGRGQFF. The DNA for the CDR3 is TGTGCTAGTGGTTTTTTAACTGACGGGCGCGGGCAGTTCTTC.

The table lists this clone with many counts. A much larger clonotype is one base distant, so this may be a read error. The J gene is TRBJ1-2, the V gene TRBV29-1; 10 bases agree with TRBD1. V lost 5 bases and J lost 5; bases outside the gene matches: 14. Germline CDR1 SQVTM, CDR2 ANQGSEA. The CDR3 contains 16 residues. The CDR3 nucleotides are TGCAGCGTTCCCCAGACAGGGGGCGGATTTAAATATGGCTACACCTTC. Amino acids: CSVPQTGGGFKYGYTF.

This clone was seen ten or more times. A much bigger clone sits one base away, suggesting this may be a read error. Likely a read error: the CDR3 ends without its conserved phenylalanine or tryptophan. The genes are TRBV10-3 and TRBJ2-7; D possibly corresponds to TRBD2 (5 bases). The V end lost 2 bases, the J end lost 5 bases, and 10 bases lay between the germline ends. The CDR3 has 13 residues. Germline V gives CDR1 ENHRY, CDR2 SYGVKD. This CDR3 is CAISERGLDEQYL. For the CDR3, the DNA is TGTGCCATCAGTGAGCGGGGTTTGGACGAGCAGTACCTC.

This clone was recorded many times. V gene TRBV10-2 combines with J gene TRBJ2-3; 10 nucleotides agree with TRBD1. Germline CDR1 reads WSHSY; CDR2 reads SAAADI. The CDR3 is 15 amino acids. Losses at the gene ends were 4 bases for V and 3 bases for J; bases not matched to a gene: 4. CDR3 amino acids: CASSVGTGETDTQYF. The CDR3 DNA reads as TGCGCCAGCAGTGTTGGGACAGGGGAAACAGATACGCAGTATTTT.

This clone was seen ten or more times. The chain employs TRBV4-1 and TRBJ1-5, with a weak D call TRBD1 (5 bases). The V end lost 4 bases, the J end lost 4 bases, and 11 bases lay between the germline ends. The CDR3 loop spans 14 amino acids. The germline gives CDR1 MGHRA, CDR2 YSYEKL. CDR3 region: CASSPGGGNQPQHF. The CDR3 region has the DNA TGCGCCAGCAGCCCCGGGGGTGGGAATCAGCCCCAGCATTTT.

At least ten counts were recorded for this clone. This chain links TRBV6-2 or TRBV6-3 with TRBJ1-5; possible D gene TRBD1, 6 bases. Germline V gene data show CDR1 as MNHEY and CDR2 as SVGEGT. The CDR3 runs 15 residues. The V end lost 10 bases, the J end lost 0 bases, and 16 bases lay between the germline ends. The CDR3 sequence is CATHRAHDSNQPQHF. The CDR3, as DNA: TGTGCCACCCACAGGGCCCACGATAGCAATCAGCCCCAGCATTTT.

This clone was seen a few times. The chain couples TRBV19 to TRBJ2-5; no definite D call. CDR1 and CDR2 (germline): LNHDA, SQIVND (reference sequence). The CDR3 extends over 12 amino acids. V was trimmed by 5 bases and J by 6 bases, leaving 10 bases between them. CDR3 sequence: CASSELRQTQYF. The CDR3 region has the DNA TGTGCCAGTAGTGAGTTGCGCCAGACCCAGTACTTC.

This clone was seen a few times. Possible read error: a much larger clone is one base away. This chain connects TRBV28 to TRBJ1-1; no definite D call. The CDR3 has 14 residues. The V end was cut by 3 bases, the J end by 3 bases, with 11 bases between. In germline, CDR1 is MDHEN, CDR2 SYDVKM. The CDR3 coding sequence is TGTGCCAGCAGTTTTTGTCGGATGGACACTGAAGCTTTCTTT. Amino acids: CASSFCRMDTEAFF.

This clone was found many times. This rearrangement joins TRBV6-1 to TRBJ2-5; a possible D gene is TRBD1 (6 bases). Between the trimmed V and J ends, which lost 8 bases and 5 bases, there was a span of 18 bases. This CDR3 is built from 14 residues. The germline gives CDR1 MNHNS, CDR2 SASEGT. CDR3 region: CASSGTPIGETQYF. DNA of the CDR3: TGTGCCAGCTCCGGGACACCCATCGGGGAGACCCAGTACTTC.

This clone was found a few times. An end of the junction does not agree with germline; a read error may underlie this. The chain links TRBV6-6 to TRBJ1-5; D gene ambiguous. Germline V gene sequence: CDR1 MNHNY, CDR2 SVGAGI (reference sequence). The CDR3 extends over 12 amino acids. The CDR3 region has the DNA TGTACCAGCAGTTACCCTAGGGCGCCCCAGCATTTT. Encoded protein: CTSSYPRAPQHF.

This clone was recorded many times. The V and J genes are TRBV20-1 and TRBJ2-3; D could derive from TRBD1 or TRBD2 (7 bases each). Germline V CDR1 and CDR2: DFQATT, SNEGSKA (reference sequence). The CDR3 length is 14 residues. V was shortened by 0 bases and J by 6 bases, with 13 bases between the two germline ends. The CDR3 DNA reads TGCAGTGCTAGAGATTCAGGGGGAGGGGATACGCAGTATTTT. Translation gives CSARDSGGGDTQYF.